These T cell receptor beta chains were read from a single sample in a study of T cell repertoires in aging, cancer and after chemotherapy. TCRdb used MiXCR to reprocess the multiplex PCR reads, holding one entry per CDR3 protein. Of several thousand distinct CDR3 sequences listed, 35% to 50% are singletons. Source material: blood. All receptors come from a human donor with a blood cancer. The CDR3 runs from the conserved cysteine through the conserved F or W. A D gene is named only where the DNA matches it firmly. Rows may omit the clone size; those that give it use once, few, many or a size class.

TRBV30	NA	TRBJ1-2	NA	TGTGCCTGGAGTGTACTGGAGGTCCGGGTCACCTTC	CAWSVLEVRVTF
TRBV6-2/TRBV6-3	TRBD1	TRBJ2-7	NA	TGTGCCAGCAGTTACGGGACAGGACGACTTTACGAGCAGTACTTC	CASSYGTGRLYEQYF
TRBV7-6	TRBD1	TRBJ2-5	few	TGTGCCAGCAGCTTCGATGGAACAGGGGTAAACTTC	CASSFDGTGVNF
TRBV6-6	NA	TRBJ1-5	few	TGTGCCAGCAGTTTTGGGATTAGCAATCAGCCCCAGCATTTT	CASSFGISNQPQHF
TRBV28	NA	TRBJ1-5	NA	TGTGCCAGCAGTCGAGATAGCAATCAGCCCCAGCATTTT	CASSRDSNQPQHF
TRBV6-5	TRBD2	TRBJ2-7	NA	TGTGCCAGCAGTCCGACTAGCGAGGGGCCATACGAGCAGTACTTC	CASSPTSEGPYEQYF
TRBV30	TRBD1	TRBJ2-6	medium-sized	TGTGCCATTAGCCGGGACAGGGGATCCGGGGCCAACGTCCTGACTTTC	CAISRDRGSGANVLTF
TRBV6-6	NA	TRBJ1-6	once	TGTGCCAGCAGTTACTTGATAGGGGATAATTCACCCCTCCACTTT	CASSYLIGDNSPLHF
TRBV29-1	NA	TRBJ2-3	large	TGCAGCGTTGAACTAGCGCTCACAGATACGCAGTATTTT	CSVELALTDTQYF
TRBV6-6	NA	TRBJ2-3	few	TGTGCCAGCAGGACAGTCGCAGATACGCAGTATTTT	CASRTVADTQYF
TRBV5-3	TRBD2	TRBJ2-3	NA	TGTGCCAAAGAAAAGGGACTAGATCTTCCAGATACGCAGTATTTT	CAKEKGLDLPDTQYF
TRBV29-1	NA	TRBJ2-3	medium-sized	TGCAGCGTTGCTGGGAGAATCACAGATACGCAGTATTTT	CSVAGRITDTQYF
TRBV24-1	NA	TRBJ2-1	NA	TGTGCCACCAGTGATTTGTCAATCACCAATGAGCAGTTCTTC	CATSDLSITNEQFF
TRBV19	NA	TRBJ1-4	NA	TGTGCCAGTAGTAGAGGTGTGGAAAGTAATGAAAAACTGTTTTTT	CASSRGVESNEKLFF
TRBV7-2	NA	TRBJ2-3	NA	TGTGCCAGCAGCGCTTTTACAGATACGCAGTATTTT	CASSAFTDTQYF
TRBV12-3/TRBV12-4	NA	TRBJ1-5	few	TGTGCCAGCAGTTTAAACCAGGAGCAGCCCCAGCATTTT	CASSLNQEQPQHF
TRBV5-1	NA	TRBJ2-1	few	TGCGCCAGCAGCCCTTTCGGCATCTACAATGAGCAGTTCTTC	CASSPFGIYNEQFF
TRBV6-5	TRBD2	TRBJ2-1	medium-sized	TGTGCCAGCTTCCCAGCGGGGCGACTCAATGAGCAGTTCTTC	CASFPAGRLNEQFF
TRBV6-2/TRBV6-3	NA	TRBJ2-7	few	TGTGCCAGCAGGGAAGCGGGCCTCTACGAGCAGTACTTC	CASREAGLYEQYF
TRBV10-3	NA	TRBJ1-1	NA	TGTGCCATCAGTGAGGCCAGGGGAAACACTGAAGCTTTCTTT	CAISEARGNTEAFF
TRBV6-5	NA	TRBJ2-1	few	TGTGCCAGCAGTTACACCCGGAGCTCCTACAATGAGCAGTTCTTC	CASSYTRSSYNEQFF
TRBV6-4	TRBD1	TRBJ1-2	NA	TGTGCCAGCAGCCGGGGACAGGGGAATGGCTACACCTTC	CASSRGQGNGYTF
TRBV6-5	TRBD2	TRBJ2-1	NA	TGTGCCAGCACCGTGGGACTAGCGGGGGGAGGGCATGAGCAGTTCTTC	CASTVGLAGGGHEQFF
TRBV19	TRBD1	TRBJ2-7	NA	TGTGCCAGTAGGGTGGACAGGAGCTCCTACGAGCAGTACTTC	CASRVDRSSYEQYF
TRBV5-6	TRBD2	TRBJ2-3	NA	TGTGCCAGCAGCTTGAAGGGGCGGGAGCCAGATACGCAGTATTTT	CASSLKGREPDTQYF
TRBV20-1	NA	TRBJ2-7	NA	TGCAGTGCTAGAGTAGCGGTTGGGTTCTACGAGCAGTACTTC	CSARVAVGFYEQYF
TRBV4-2	NA	TRBJ2-7	NA	TGTGCCAGCAGCCAAGATCTGGGTGGGAGCGGTTTCTCCTACGAGCAGTACTTC	CASSQDLGGSGFSYEQYF
TRBV30	TRBD1	TRBJ2-7	NA	TGTGCCTGGAGTGAGGACAGGGCCAGCGAGCAGTACTTC	CAWSEDRASEQYF
TRBV6-5	TRBD2	TRBJ2-2	NA	TGTGCCAGCAAGGTCGCGGGGGGCGTCACCGGGGAGCTGTTTTTT	CASKVAGGVTGELFF
TRBV6-5	TRBD1	TRBJ2-3	NA	TGTGCCAGCTCCCCTCTCACAGGGGTCGTCACAGATACGCAGTATTTT	CASSPLTGVVTDTQYF
TRBV7-2	TRBD2	TRBJ2-7	few	TGTGCCAGCAGCTTAGGAGGGACTAACAACGAGCAGTACTTC	CASSLGGTNNEQYF
TRBV19	NA	TRBJ2-7	few	TGTGCCAGTAGTCAAAATAGGTTCGAGCAGTACTTC	CASSQNRFEQYF